This record concerns one TCR beta chain sequence. This specimen comes from a study of blood T cell repertoires in COVID-19. Study in general: In each case, the material was cDNA or gDNA derived from T cells, B-cell-depleted T cells, or PBMCs.

Repertoires were generated with immunoSEQ multiplex PCR, while TCRdb's copy carries only in-frame clones and drops some. The repertoire holds under 250,000 clones, about 85% seen once, with approximately 8% in the top ten. The sample comprised peripheral blood. This clonotype originated in a woman aged 80 or over with acute or convalescent COVID-19.

Here the CDR3 DNA reads TGTGCCAGCAGGAACTTTAGCAATCAGCCCCAGCATTTT. This encodes CASRNFSNQPQHF. The V gene is TRBV27, the J gene TRBJ1-5; D gene unclear. Trimming removed 6 bases at V and 0 bases at J, with 6 bases between. Germline V gene data show CDR1 as MNHEY and CDR2 as SMNVEV (reference sequence). This CDR3 is 13 amino acids long.